This TCR beta chain was sequenced in a study of technical replicates of blood from a few donors. Trimming shortened V by 6 bases and J by 3 bases, and 6 bases separated the two germline ends. This CDR3 has 11 amino acids. The V gene's germline CDR1 is MNHEY and CDR2 SVGAGI. The count of this clone is one. Method: immunoSEQ multiplex PCR; TCRdb's copy keeps in-frame clones and lacks some. This table holds about 83,000 clones, 92% found once. The chain has TRBV6-5 and TRBJ2-7; unclear D gene. The sequence was collected from a human donor in good health. The sample consisted of T cells isolated from PBMCs. The CDR3 spells CASSQDYEQYF. The CDR3 DNA reads as TGTGCCAGCAGCCAGGACTACGAGCAGTACTTC.